This is a list of T cell receptor beta chains from one sample in a study of T cell responses to AZD1222 COVID-19 vaccine. The protocol was immunoSEQ multiplex PCR, while the TCRdb copy is restricted to in-frame clones and leaves out a portion. The sample has under 150,000 clones, under 95% seen once. Source: peripheral blood, taken on day 0 of AZD1222 vaccination. The receptors were sampled from an adult in good health. CDR3s include the opening cysteine and the closing phenylalanine or tryptophan. Fields, in order: D gene, J gene, V gene, clone size, CDR3 DNA, CDR3 protein. A D gene is named only where the DNA matches it firmly. Size is omitted from some rows. Given values are once, few, many or a class for expanded clones.

D: NA
J: TRBJ1-2
V: TRBV13
size: NA
DNA: TGTGCCAGCAGCCCAGCGGGGGGAGCTAACTATGGCTACACCTTC
CDR3: CASSPAGGANYGYTF

D: TRBD2
J: TRBJ2-1
V: TRBV11-2
size: NA
DNA: TGTGCCAGCAGCTTATTCCGCGGGGGGGCTTCCTACAATGAGCAGTTCTTC
CDR3: CASSLFRGGASYNEQFF

D: NA
J: TRBJ2-1
V: TRBV6-5
size: NA
DNA: TGTGCCAGCAGTTACGGTGGCCGAATTGGGGAGCAGTTCTTC
CDR3: CASSYGGRIGEQFF

D: TRBD2
J: TRBJ2-3
V: TRBV11-2
size: NA
DNA: TGTGCCAGCACCCCCTCGCGACTAGCCGGCACGGATACGCAGTATTTT
CDR3: CASTPSRLAGTDTQYF

D: TRBD1
J: TRBJ2-7
V: TRBV6-2/TRBV6-3
size: NA
DNA: TGTGCCAGCAGTTACAGTGACAGGGGGTGGTACGAGCAGTACTTC
CDR3: CASSYSDRGWYEQYF

D: NA
J: TRBJ2-7
V: TRBV28
size: once
DNA: TGTGCCAGCAGTCCCGGGGCCTACGAGCAGTACTTC
CDR3: CASSPGAYEQYF

D: NA
J: TRBJ2-1
V: TRBV6-5
size: NA
DNA: TGTGCCAGCCTCTTAAGCGCTTACAATGAGCAGTTCTTC
CDR3: CASLLSAYNEQFF

D: NA
J: TRBJ2-5
V: TRBV18
size: NA
DNA: TGTGCCAGCTCACCAACAATCCAAGAGACCCAGTACTTC
CDR3: CASSPTIQETQYF

D: NA
J: TRBJ2-3
V: TRBV18
size: NA
DNA: TGTGCCAGCTCACCTACGACTGGGGGCACAGATACGCAGTATTTT
CDR3: CASSPTTGGTDTQYF

D: NA
J: TRBJ2-2
V: TRBV24-1
size: NA
DNA: TGTGCCACCCAGGGGAGCTGGACCGGGGAGCTGTTTTTT
CDR3: CATQGSWTGELFF

D: NA
J: TRBJ2-4
V: TRBV5-1
size: NA
DNA: TGCGCCAGCAGCTCGGGGTTAGCCAAAAACATTCAGTACTTC
CDR3: CASSSGLAKNIQYF

D: TRBD2
J: TRBJ2-1
V: TRBV5-1
size: NA
DNA: TGCGCCAGCAGCTTGGCCAGGGGACTAGCGGGAGTCACTGAGCAGTTCTTC
CDR3: CASSLARGLAGVTEQFF